This note documents a single T cell receptor beta chain sequence. This receptor's antigen is unknown. Base qualities were left out, and no much larger clone turns up one base away. From the cysteine through the phenylalanine, the CDR3 covers 13 amino acids. The CDR3 DNA has 39 bases and is translated from base 1. Cut back by 5 bases and 3 bases, the V and J ends lie 8 bases apart. CDR1 and CDR2, per the germline V gene, are SGHTA and FQGTGA. This sample was included in a study of CD8 T cells in ankylosing spondylitis (dated by TCRdb to about 2017). Concerning the study at large: The study set out to find disease-linked TCR variants by profiling T cell receptor beta repertoires in ankylosing spondylitis patients and healthy donors. The whole study cohort included under 140 healthy donors and around 24 ankylosing spondylitis patients. Samples of peripheral blood were taken, and for ankylosing spondylitis patients, synovial fluid was collected as well. Results and caveats for the whole study, not just this receptor: Some motif variants were previously reported in synovial fluid and blood of reactive arthritis patients, suggesting common disease-initiation mechanisms. A CD8+ phenotype was shown by the disease-linked clones, which were found at relatively low frequencies in peripheral blood. A TCR beta motif of about 8 highly homologous amino acid variants appeared characteristic of blood from ankylosing spondylitis patients. The disease-linked clones were reported to be significantly enriched in matched synovial fluid samples from ankylosing spondylitis patients.

Sequencing used an Illumina HiSeq 2500. Quantitative 5'-RACE with molecular barcodes was used to prepare TCR beta libraries. The paper's processing steps were these. Disease-linked TCR variants were identified with a new computational method built on a probabilistic model of VDJ rearrangement. TCRdb handled the public reads itself, with Q25 trimming in fastp and clone calling in MiXCR, and kept productive beta chains. One record per CDR3 amino acid sequence lists the most common genes and DNA. V and J calls and clone size were set by TCRdb, not the authors. Across this sample there are about 300,000 distinct CDR3 sequences, with roughly 12% seen only once. The top ten clones comprise about 10% of the sample.

The clonotype was recovered from a female donor with ankylosing spondylitis or in good health (not recorded which). The chain couples TRBV7-3 to TRBJ1-3, with no confident D gene call. The sequenced sample was blood, either unsorted or a sorted T cell fraction (not recorded which). The CDR3 is CASSPAGGNTIYF. The sequenced DNA is TGTGCCAGCAGCCCCGCGGGTGGAAACACCATATATTTT.